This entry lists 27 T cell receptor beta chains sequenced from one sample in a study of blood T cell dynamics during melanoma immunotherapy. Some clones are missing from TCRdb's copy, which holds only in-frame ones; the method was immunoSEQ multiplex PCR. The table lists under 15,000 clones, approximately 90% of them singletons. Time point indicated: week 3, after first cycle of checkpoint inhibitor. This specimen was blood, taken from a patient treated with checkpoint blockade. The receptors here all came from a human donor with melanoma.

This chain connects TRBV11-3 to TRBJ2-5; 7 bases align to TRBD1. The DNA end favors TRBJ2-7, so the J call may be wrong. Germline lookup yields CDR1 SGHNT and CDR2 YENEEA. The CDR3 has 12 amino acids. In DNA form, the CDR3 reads TGTGCCAGCAGCCCGAGGACAGGCGAGCAGTACTTC. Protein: CASSPRTGEQYF.

CDR3 sequence (DNA): TGTGCCAGCAGCCAAGATTATCTGCGGGGCCAAGATACGCAGTATTTT. Translated, it gives CASSQDYLRGQDTQYF. This chain links TRBV4-2 with TRBJ2-3, with D possibly TRBD2 on 6 matching bases. This CDR3 is built from 16 residues. Germline values: CDR1 LGHNA, CDR2 YNFKEQ. V was cut by 0 bases and J by 5 bases, with 15 bases left in between.

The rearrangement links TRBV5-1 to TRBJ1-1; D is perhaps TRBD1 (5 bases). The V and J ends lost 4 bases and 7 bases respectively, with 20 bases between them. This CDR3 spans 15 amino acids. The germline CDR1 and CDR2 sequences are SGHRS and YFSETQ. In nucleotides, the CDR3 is TGCGCCAGCAGCGTGACAGTTAAGGCGGCTCGTGAAGCTTTCTTT. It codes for CASSVTVKAAREAFF. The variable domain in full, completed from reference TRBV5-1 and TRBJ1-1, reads KAGVTQTPRYLIKTRGQQVTLSCSPISGHRSVSWYQQTPGQGLQFLFEYFSETQRNKGNFPGRFSGRQFSNSRSEMNVSTLELGDSALYLCASSVTVKAAREAFFGQGTRLTVV.

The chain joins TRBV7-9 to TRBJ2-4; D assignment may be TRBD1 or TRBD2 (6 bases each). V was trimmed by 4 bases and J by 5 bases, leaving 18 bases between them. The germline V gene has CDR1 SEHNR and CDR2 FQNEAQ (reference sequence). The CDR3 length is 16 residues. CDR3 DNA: TGTGCCAGCAGCTCAGTCGGGGGCGACGGGGAAAACATTCAGTACTTC. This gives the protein CASSSVGGDGENIQYF.

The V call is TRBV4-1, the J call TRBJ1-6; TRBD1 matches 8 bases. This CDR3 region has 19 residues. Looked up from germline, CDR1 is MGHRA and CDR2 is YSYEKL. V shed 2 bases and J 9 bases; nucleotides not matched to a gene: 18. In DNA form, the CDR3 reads TGCGCCAGCAGCCAACCTCTCCAGGGGGCACGGCGGCAGGTTTCACCCCTCCACTTT. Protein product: CASSQPLQGARRQVSPLHF.

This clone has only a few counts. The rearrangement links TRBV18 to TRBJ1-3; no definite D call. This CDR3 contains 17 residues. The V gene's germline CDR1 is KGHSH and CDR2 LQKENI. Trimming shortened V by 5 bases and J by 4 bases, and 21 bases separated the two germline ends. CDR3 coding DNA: TGTGCCAGCTCATCCCAAGACGGACCCCCGGGAGGAAACACCATATATTTT. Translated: CASSSQDGPPGGNTIYF.

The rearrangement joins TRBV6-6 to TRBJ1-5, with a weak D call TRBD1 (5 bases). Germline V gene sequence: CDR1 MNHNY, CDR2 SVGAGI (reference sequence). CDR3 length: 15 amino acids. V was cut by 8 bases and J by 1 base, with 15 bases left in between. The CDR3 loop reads CASGEGTASNQPQHF. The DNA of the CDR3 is TGTGCCAGCGGAGAGGGGACGGCGAGCAATCAGCCCCAGCATTTT.

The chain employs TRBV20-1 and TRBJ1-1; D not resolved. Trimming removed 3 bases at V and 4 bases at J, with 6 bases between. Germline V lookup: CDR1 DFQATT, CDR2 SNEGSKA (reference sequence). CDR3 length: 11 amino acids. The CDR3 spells CSASDGTEAFF. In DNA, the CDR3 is TGCAGTGCTAGCGACGGCACTGAAGCTTTCTTT.

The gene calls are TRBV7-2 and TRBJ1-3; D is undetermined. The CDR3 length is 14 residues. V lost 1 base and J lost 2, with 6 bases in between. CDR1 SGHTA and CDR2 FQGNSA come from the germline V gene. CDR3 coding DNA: TGTGCCAGCAGCTTAGGACGGGCTGGAAACACCATATATTTT. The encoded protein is CASSLGRAGNTIYF.

CDR3 loop: CASSWGTGVYGYTF. As DNA, the CDR3 is TGCGCCAGCAGCTGGGGGACAGGGGTCTATGGCTACACCTTC. The chain couples TRBV5-1 to TRBJ1-2; 10 bases are a match to TRBD1. This CDR3 comprises 14 residues. The V gene's germline CDR1 is SGHRS and CDR2 YFSETQ. V gave up 3 bases and J gave up 4 bases; unmatched junction bases: 3.

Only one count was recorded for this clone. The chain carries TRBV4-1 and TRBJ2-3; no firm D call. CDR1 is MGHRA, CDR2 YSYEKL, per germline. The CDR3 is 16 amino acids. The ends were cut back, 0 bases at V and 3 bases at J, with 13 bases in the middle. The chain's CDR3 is CASSQDSTSGTDTQYF. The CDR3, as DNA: TGCGCCAGCAGCCAAGATAGTACATCGGGTACAGATACGCAGTATTTT.

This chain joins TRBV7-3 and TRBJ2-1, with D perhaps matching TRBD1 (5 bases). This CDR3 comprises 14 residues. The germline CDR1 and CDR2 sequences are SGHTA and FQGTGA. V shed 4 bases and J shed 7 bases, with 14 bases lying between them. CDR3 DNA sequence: TGTGCCAGCAGCTCCTTAGGGGCGCGAAATGAGCAGTTCTTC. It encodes CASSSLGARNEQFF.

CDR3 nucleotide sequence: TGTGCCAGCAGTGAATACGGTAGGGGCACAGATACGCAGTATTTT. Amino acids: CASSEYGRGTDTQYF. This rearrangement joins TRBV2 to TRBJ2-3; D ambiguous. The CDR3 totals 15 residues. V was cut by 2 bases and J by 1 base, with 10 bases left in between. Germline CDR1 is SNHLY and CDR2 is FYNNEI.

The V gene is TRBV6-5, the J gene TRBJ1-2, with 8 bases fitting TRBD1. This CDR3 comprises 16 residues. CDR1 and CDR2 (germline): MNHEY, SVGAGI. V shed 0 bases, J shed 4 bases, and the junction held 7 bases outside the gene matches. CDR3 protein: CASSYSATGALYGYTF. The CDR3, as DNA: TGTGCCAGCAGTTACTCCGCGACAGGGGCCCTCTATGGCTACACCTTC.

In DNA form, the CDR3 reads TGTGCCAGCAGTTTAAGTTGGGGGGAATCCTACAATGAGCAGTTCTTC. Protein product: CASSLSWGESYNEQFF. The chain employs TRBV27 and TRBJ2-1, with D tentatively TRBD2 (6 bases). V dropped 2 bases and J dropped 1 base, with 12 bases sitting between them. The CDR3 is 16 residues long. The germline gives CDR1 MNHEY, CDR2 SMNVEV (reference sequence).

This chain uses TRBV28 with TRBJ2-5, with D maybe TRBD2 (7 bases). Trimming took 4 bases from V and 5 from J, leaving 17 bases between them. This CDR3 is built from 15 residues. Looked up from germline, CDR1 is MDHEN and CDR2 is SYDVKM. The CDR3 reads CASSSEGGPVETQYF. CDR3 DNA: TGTGCCAGCAGTTCGGAGGGGGGGCCGGTGGAGACCCAGTACTTC.

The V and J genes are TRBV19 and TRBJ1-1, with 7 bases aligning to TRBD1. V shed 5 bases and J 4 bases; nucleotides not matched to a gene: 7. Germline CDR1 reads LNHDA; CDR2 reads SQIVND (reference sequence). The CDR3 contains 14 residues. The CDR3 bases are TGTGCCAGTAGTCGAGGGGGCCGGGGCACTGAAGCTTTCTTT. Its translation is CASSRGGRGTEAFF.

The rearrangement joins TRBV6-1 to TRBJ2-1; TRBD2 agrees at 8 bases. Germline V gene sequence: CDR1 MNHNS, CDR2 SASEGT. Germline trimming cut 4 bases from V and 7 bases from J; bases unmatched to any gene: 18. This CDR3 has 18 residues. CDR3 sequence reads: CASSVQPLGAGGGNEQFF. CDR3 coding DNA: TGTGCCAGCAGTGTCCAGCCTTTGGGGGCGGGAGGAGGGAATGAGCAGTTCTTC.

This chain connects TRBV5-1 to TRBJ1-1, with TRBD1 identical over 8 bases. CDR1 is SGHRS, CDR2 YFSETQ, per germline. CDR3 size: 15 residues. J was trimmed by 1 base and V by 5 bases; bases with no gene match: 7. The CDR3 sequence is CASRSTGTGNTEAFF. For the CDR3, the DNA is TGCGCCAGCAGATCAACCGGGACAGGGAACACTGAAGCTTTCTTT.

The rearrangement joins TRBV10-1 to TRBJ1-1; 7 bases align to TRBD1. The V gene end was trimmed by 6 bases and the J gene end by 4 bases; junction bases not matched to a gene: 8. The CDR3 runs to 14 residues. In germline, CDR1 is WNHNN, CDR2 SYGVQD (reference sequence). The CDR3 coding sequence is TGCGCCAGCAGGGCCACAGGGGAGGTCACTGAAGCTTTCTTT. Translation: CASRATGEVTEAFF.

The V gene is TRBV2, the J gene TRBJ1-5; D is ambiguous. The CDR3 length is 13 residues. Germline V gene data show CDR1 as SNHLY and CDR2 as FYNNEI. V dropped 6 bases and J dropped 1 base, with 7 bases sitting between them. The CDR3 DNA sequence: TGTGCCAGCAGGGCTAGAAGCAATCAGCCCCAGCATTTT. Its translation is CASRARSNQPQHF.

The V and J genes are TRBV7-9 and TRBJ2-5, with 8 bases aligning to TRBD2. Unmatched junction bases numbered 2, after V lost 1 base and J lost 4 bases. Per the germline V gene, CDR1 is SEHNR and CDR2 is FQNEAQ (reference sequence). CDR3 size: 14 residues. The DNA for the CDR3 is TGTGCCAGCAGCTTAGACGGGAGGGGAGAGACCCAGTACTTC. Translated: CASSLDGRGETQYF.

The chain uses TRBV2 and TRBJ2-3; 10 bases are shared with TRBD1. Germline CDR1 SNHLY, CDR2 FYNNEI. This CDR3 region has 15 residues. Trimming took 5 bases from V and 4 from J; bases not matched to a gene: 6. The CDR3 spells CASSPRTGGSDTQYF. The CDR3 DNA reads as TGTGCCAGCAGTCCCCGGACAGGGGGATCAGATACGCAGTATTTT.

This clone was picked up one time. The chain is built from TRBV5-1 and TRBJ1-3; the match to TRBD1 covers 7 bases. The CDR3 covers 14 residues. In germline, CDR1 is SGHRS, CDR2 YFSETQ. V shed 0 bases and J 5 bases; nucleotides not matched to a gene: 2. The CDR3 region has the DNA TGCGCCAGCAGCTTGGGACAGGGAAGAAACACCATATATTTT. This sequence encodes CASSLGQGRNTIYF.

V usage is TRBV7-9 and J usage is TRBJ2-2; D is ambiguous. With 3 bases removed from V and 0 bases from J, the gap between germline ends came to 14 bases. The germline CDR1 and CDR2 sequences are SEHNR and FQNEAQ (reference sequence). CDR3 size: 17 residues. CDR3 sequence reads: CASSFDSIAANTGELFF. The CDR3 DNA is TGTGCCAGCAGCTTCGATTCCATCGCAGCGAACACCGGGGAGCTGTTTTTT.

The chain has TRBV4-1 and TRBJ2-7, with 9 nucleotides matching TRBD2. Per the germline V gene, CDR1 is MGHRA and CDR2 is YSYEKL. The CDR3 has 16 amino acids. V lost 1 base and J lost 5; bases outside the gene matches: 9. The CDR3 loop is CASSQGRLAEAHEQYF. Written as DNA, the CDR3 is TGCGCCAGCAGCCAAGGTCGACTAGCGGAAGCCCACGAGCAGTACTTC.

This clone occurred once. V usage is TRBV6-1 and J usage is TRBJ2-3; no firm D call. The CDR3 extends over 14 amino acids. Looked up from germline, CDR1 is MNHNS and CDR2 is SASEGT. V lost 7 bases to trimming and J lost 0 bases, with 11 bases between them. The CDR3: CASTMTASTDTQYF. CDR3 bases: TGTGCCAGCACTATGACTGCTAGCACAGATACGCAGTATTTT.